The TCR beta chain under discussion was sequenced for a study of cytomegalovirus exposure and HLA in healthy donors. Findings and caveats of the study: A few CMV-associated chains were confirmed in vitro to be specific for CMV antigens. The authors listed over 150 TCR beta chains as cytomegalovirus-associated.

The data were produced by immunoSEQ multiplex PCR, yet TCRdb's version contains in-frame clones alone and is incomplete. The table records some 88,000 clones, 96% of them present only once. As for this clone: Its antigen remains unknown.

CDR3 size: 13 residues. Germline V gene sequence: CDR1 SGHNT, CDR2 YYREEE (reference sequence). Trimming left V 3 bases short and J 4 bases short, with 8 bases between. This rearrangement joins TRBV5-4 to TRBJ2-1; D not certain. The receptor comes from a man younger than 30 in good health and CMV-seronegative. Sequences were obtained from PBMCs. The CDR3 bases are TGTGCCAGCAGCTCCGAGGAATACAATGAGCAGTTCTTC. Protein sequence: CASSSEEYNEQFF.